The rows below give T cell receptor beta chains drawn from one sample of a study of blood T cell repertoires in COVID-19. Here immunoSEQ multiplex PCR was the method, and the copy in TCRdb shows in-frame clones only, minus some. The sample records about 59,000 clones, 80% to 85% being singletons. What was sequenced was peripheral blood. The receptor source for this set is a woman over 75 with active or convalescent COVID-19. Both conserved end residues are part of each CDR3. The D gene is left open where the match is weak. The size field is filled for only some rows; it gives once, few, many or a size class.

DNA,CDR3,J,V,size,D
TGTGCCAGCAGCTTAGTATCCGGGGGAAGGGCTAATGAAAAACTGTTTTTT,CASSLVSGGRANEKLFF,TRBJ1-4,TRBV7-8,.,.
TGTGCCAGCAGTTTATCCGTGAACACTGAAGCTTTCTTT,CASSLSVNTEAFF,TRBJ1-1,TRBV12-3/TRBV12-4,.,.
TGTGCCACCAGCAGAGGCGGTAGTGGGTATTCGAGCACAGATACGCAGTATTTT,CATSRGGSGYSSTDTQYF,TRBJ2-3,TRBV15,.,.
TGTGCCATCACCCCCGACAGGAATGAAAAACTGTTTTTT,CAITPDRNEKLFF,TRBJ1-4,TRBV10-3,.,.
TGCGCCAGCAGCGAGAGGACAGGGGGTCTGGATGGCTACACCTTC,CASSERTGGLDGYTF,TRBJ1-2,TRBV5-1,.,TRBD1
TGTGCCAGCAGCTTACTAGCGGGAACAGATACGCAGTATTTT,CASSLLAGTDTQYF,TRBJ2-3,TRBV13,.,TRBD2
TGTGCCAGCAGCCAAGATGACTTTGCGACAGGTTTGGTAGCCAAAAACATTCAGTACTTC,CASSQDDFATGLVAKNIQYF,TRBJ2-4,TRBV3-1/TRBV3-2,once,.
TGTGCCAGCAGCTCTAACAGGTTGAACACCGGGGAGCTGTTTTTT,CASSSNRLNTGELFF,TRBJ2-2,TRBV9,.,.
TGTGCCACCAGTGACCAAAAGCAGGGGAGTGAAGCTTTCTTT,CATSDQKQGSEAFF,TRBJ1-1,TRBV24-1,.,.
TGTGCCAGCAGCTTTGGACAGGGGGTGGCTGGAAACACCATATATTTT,CASSFGQGVAGNTIYF,TRBJ1-3,TRBV7-2,.,TRBD1
TGCGCCAGCAGCTTGGGGCACGGAAACACCATATATTTT,CASSLGHGNTIYF,TRBJ1-3,TRBV5-1,.,.
TGTGCCAGTAGTATAGGACAGGGGTACGAGCAGTACTTC,CASSIGQGYEQYF,TRBJ2-7,TRBV19,few,TRBD1
TGTGCCAGCAGCCCAGCAATCGAGGGTACGCAGTATTTT,CASSPAIEGTQYF,TRBJ2-3,TRBV7-3,.,.
TGCGCCAGCAGCTTGTGGCAGTCAATTCAAGAGACCCAGTACTTC,CASSLWQSIQETQYF,TRBJ2-5,TRBV5-1,few,.
TGTGCCAGCACCCTTGGGGGGTTCGAGTCTGGCAATCAGCCCCAGCATTTT,CASTLGGFESGNQPQHF,TRBJ1-5,TRBV28,.,.
TGTGCCAGCAGCCCCGGGACACCGATTACCGGGGAGCTGTTTTTT,CASSPGTPITGELFF,TRBJ2-2,TRBV11-2,once,.
TGCGCCAGCAGTCCCAATAGCTACAATGAGCAGTTCTTC,CASSPNSYNEQFF,TRBJ2-1,TRBV10-1,.,.
TGTGCCAGCTCACCCGGCCGGACAACGTTTAACTATGGCTACACCTTC,CASSPGRTTFNYGYTF,TRBJ1-2,TRBV18,.,.
TGTGCCAGCAGTGAACAGGGTCTTGATAATGAAAAACTGTTTTTT,CASSEQGLDNEKLFF,TRBJ1-4,TRBV2,.,.
TGCGCCAGCAGCCCCCCGGTGTCAGGGGGCTTGGAAGAGACCCAGTACTTC,CASSPPVSGGLEETQYF,TRBJ2-5,TRBV5-1,.,TRBD1
TGTGCCAGCAGCTTAGTTCGGGGAACCGAGCAGTACTTC,CASSLVRGTEQYF,TRBJ2-7,TRBV7-2,.,.
TGTGCCAGCAGTTTTAGGACAGACTATGGCTACACCTTC,CASSFRTDYGYTF,TRBJ1-2,TRBV12-3/TRBV12-4,.,.
TGCGCCAGCAGCCGAGATAAAACAGGGCCCGGGGCCAACGTCCTGACTTTC,CASSRDKTGPGANVLTF,TRBJ2-6,TRBV4-1,once,.
TGTGCCATCAGTGAACCGGGACTAGGAAAGCCGGATACGCAGTATTTT,CAISEPGLGKPDTQYF,TRBJ2-3,TRBV10-3,.,TRBD2
TGTGCCAGCAGTAGTTTCGGGGGGCCTAATGAAAAACTGTTTTTT,CASSSFGGPNEKLFF,TRBJ1-4,TRBV25-1,.,.
TGTGCCAGCAGCTCCCTCTCCTATAATTCACCCCTCCACTTT,CASSSLSYNSPLHF,TRBJ1-6,TRBV7-2,.,.
TGTGCCAGTAGTCCTGACACCCGTAATCAGCCCCAGCATTTT,CASSPDTRNQPQHF,TRBJ1-5,TRBV19,.,.
TGTGCCAGTGGGGGCAGGGGGGACTACGAGCAGTACTTC,CASGGRGDYEQYF,TRBJ2-7,TRBV19,.,.
TGTGCCAGCAGCTTATATCAGGCGGGGGAAAGGGAGACCCAGTACTTC,CASSLYQAGERETQYF,TRBJ2-5,TRBV7-8,.,TRBD2
TGTGCCAGCTCAGACGGACTAGCGGGGGGGTCCCTAGAGGGCGAGCAGTACTTC,CASSDGLAGGSLEGEQYF,TRBJ2-7,TRBV18,.,TRBD2
TGTGCCAGCAGCGTAGGAGGGGGTAGTGAGCAGTTCTTC,CASSVGGGSEQFF,TRBJ2-1,TRBV9,.,.
TGTGCCAGCAGCGGCGACAGGGAGTACGAAAAACTGTTTTTT,CASSGDREYEKLFF,TRBJ1-4,TRBV3-1/TRBV3-2,.,TRBD1
TGTGCCAGCAGCTTTACAACGAACACCGGGGAGCTGTTTTTT,CASSFTTNTGELFF,TRBJ2-2,TRBV5-4,.,.
TGTGCCAGCAGCCAACACCCCCGAGAGAACACCGGGGAGCTGTTTTTT,CASSQHPRENTGELFF,TRBJ2-2,TRBV3-1/TRBV3-2,.,.
TGCAGCGTTGTGGGCGGGGGGCACGGGACCCAGTACTTC,CSVVGGGHGTQYF,TRBJ2-5,TRBV29-1,once,TRBD2
TGCGCCAGCAGCCAATTGACAGGGGTGGGCTACGAGCAGTACTTC,CASSQLTGVGYEQYF,TRBJ2-7,TRBV4-1,.,TRBD1
TGTGCCAGTAGTCTTCTTCCGAACTATGGCTACACCTTC,CASSLLPNYGYTF,TRBJ1-2,TRBV19,.,.
TGTGCCAGCTCACCCCTCGAGACTAGCGGGGGGGCGTTTTCCGAGCAGTACTTC,CASSPLETSGGAFSEQYF,TRBJ2-7,TRBV18,few,TRBD2
TGTGCCACCAGCAGGGGCGGGGTCGACTACGAGCAGTACTTC,CATSRGGVDYEQYF,TRBJ2-7,TRBV15,few,.
TGTGCCAGCAGTTTAGGGCAGTCCTCCTCGCCCCAGCATTTT,CASSLGQSSSPQHF,TRBJ1-5,TRBV27,few,.
TGTGCCAGCAGGGTCCCACTCCACAATGAGCAGTTCTTC,CASRVPLHNEQFF,TRBJ2-1,TRBV7-2,.,.
TGTGCCAGCAGCCCGGGGGGTACTGAAGCTTTCTTT,CASSPGGTEAFF,TRBJ1-1,TRBV11-2,few,.
TGTGCCATCAGGCCTCACGGGACAGACTACAATGAGCAGTTCTTC,CAIRPHGTDYNEQFF,TRBJ2-1,TRBV10-3,.,TRBD1
TGTGCCAGCAGTTTACTGCTGGGACTAGCTAGGGGCGATGAGCAGTTCTTC,CASSLLLGLARGDEQFF,TRBJ2-1,TRBV2,.,TRBD2
TGTGCCAGCAGCTCACAGGGAAAACTGTTTTTT,CASSSQGKLFF,TRBJ1-4,TRBV7-2,.,.
TGCGCCAGCAGCCAGTTTGTACAGGGGAGGAATGAAAAACTGTTTTTT,CASSQFVQGRNEKLFF,TRBJ1-4,TRBV4-1,few,TRBD1
TGTGCCAGCAGCGGAGGACTAGCGGGGGGGCATGAGCAGTTCTTC,CASSGGLAGGHEQFF,TRBJ2-1,TRBV9,.,TRBD2
TGCGCCAGCAGCCAAGATAGCCAGCTCTATGGCTACACCTTC,CASSQDSQLYGYTF,TRBJ1-2,TRBV4-1,.,.
TGTGCCACCCCGATTAAAGCCGGGACAGGGTACTACGAGCAGTACTTC,CATPIKAGTGYYEQYF,TRBJ2-7,TRBV11-1,.,TRBD1
TGTGCTAGTGGAAAGGCAGGGGGTAGAAACACCATATATTTT,CASGKAGGRNTIYF,TRBJ1-3,TRBV12-5,.,TRBD1
TGTGCCAGCAGGCAACAGGGAATCGCCGGGGAGCTGTTTTTT,CASRQQGIAGELFF,TRBJ2-2,TRBV7-2,.,.